The 17 T cell receptor beta chains given below trace back to one sample, sequenced in a study of cytotoxic CD8 clonotypes in ibrutinib-treated CLL. Assay: immunoSEQ multiplex PCR; the TCRdb copy retains only in-frame clones and omits some. In the table there are around 60,000 clones, approximately 71% of which are singletons. The sequencing used PBMCs, collected after 12 months of ibrutinib treatment. These TCRs come from a human donor with chronic lymphocytic leukemia.

This clone was seen only a few times. The chain combines TRBV28 with TRBJ2-7, with D maybe TRBD2 (5 bases). This CDR3 contains 15 residues. The germline V and J ends were trimmed by 3 bases and 3 bases, with 15 bases remaining between them. Per the germline V gene, CDR1 is MDHEN and CDR2 is SYDVKM. The CDR3 here is CASSFEGLTIYEQYF. The CDR3 DNA reads TGTGCCAGCAGTTTTGAGGGTTTAACTATCTACGAGCAGTACTTC.

The V call is TRBV28, the J call TRBJ1-2, with D perhaps matching TRBD1 (6 bases). The CDR3 runs 14 residues. CDR1 is MDHEN, CDR2 SYDVKM, per germline. V was shortened by 5 bases and J by 0 bases, with 10 bases between the two germline ends. The CDR3 nucleotides read TGTGCCAGCAGTACCCGGGACACTAACTATGGCTACACCTTC. Translated: CASSTRDTNYGYTF.

The chain employs TRBV18 and TRBJ2-1, with TRBD2 matching over 16 bases. CDR3 length: 16 amino acids. V was clipped by 1 base and J by 9 bases; unmatched bases: 3. Germline CDR1 and CDR2: KGHSH and LQKENI. CDR3 DNA: TGTGCCAGCTCACCACAGGGACTAGCGGGAGGGGGTGAGCAGTTCTTC. Protein sequence: CASSPQGLAGGGEQFF. The variable domain in full, completed from reference TRBV18 and TRBJ2-1, reads NAGVMQNPRHLVRRRGQEARLRCSPMKGHSHVYWYRQLPEEGLKFMVYLQKENIIDESGMPKERFSAEFPKEGPSILRIQQVVRGDSAAYFCASSPQGLAGGGEQFFGPGTRLTVL.

This clone was observed once. The rearrangement joins TRBV5-1 to TRBJ1-1; TRBD1 might be the D (5 bases). Deletions cut 5 bases from V and 1 base from J, with 12 bases between. CDR1 and CDR2 from the germline V gene are SGHRS and YFSETQ. The CDR3 consists of 14 residues. CDR3 protein: CASRPGQQNTEAFF. CDR3 nucleotides: TGCGCCAGCAGACCTGGACAACAGAACACTGAAGCTTTCTTT.

In nucleotides, the CDR3 is TGCGCCAGCAGCCAATATGCTGACACAGATACGCAGTATTTT. Its translation is CASSQYADTDTQYF. This sequence joins TRBV4-1 and TRBJ2-3; the D is unclear. This CDR3 has 14 residues. V lost 2 bases and J lost 2, with 8 bases in between. Germline V gene data show CDR1 as MGHRA and CDR2 as YSYEKL.

The chain employs TRBV5-4 and TRBJ1-2, with 9 bases lining up with TRBD1. The CDR3 is made up of 14 amino acids. Germline V lookup: CDR1 SGHNT, CDR2 YYREEE (reference sequence). V lost 4 bases and J lost 5; bases outside the gene matches: 6. The CDR3 loop is CASSPTGGEYGYTF. The CDR3 region has the DNA TGTGCCAGCAGCCCGACAGGGGGGGAGTATGGCTACACCTTC.

This chain connects TRBV4-2 to TRBJ1-2; 8 bases line up with TRBD1. Germline CDR1 LGHNA, CDR2 YNFKEQ. This CDR3 contains 14 residues. After removal of 0 bases from V and 8 bases from J, the junction contained 5 bases not matched to a gene. CDR3 in DNA: TGTGCCAGCAGCCAAGACCCAGGGGGCCGAGGCTACACCTTC. Translation: CASSQDPGGRGYTF.

V gene TRBV7-9 combines with J gene TRBJ2-7; perhaps TRBD1 as D (6 bases). Germline V lookup: CDR1 SEHNR, CDR2 FQNEAQ (reference sequence). Trimming removed 4 bases from V and 3 bases from J, with 10 bases in between. This CDR3 spans 13 amino acids. The CDR3 region is CASSSGHVYEQYF. CDR3 in DNA: TGTGCCAGCAGCTCGGGACACGTCTACGAGCAGTACTTC. The whole variable domain, filled in from reference TRBV7-9 and TRBJ2-7, reads DTGVSQNPRHKITKRGQNVTFRCDPISEHNRLYWYRQTLGQGPEFLTYFQNEAQLEKSRLLSDRFSAERPKGSFSTLEIQRTEQGDSAMYLCASSSGHVYEQYFGPGTRLTVT.

This clone has a handful of counts. The CDR3 here is CASSLLGPPNNEQFF. The CDR3, as DNA: TGTGCCAGCAGCTTACTAGGCCCCCCCAACAATGAGCAGTTCTTC. The rearrangement joins TRBV7-3 to TRBJ2-1; D call uncertain. Trimming shortened V by 2 bases and J by 5 bases, and 13 bases separated the two germline ends. CDR3 length: 15 residues. Germline CDR1 reads SGHTA; CDR2 reads FQGTGA.

V and J are TRBV5-1 and TRBJ1-2; 9 positions agree with TRBD1. CDR1 is SGHRS, CDR2 YFSETQ, per germline. This CDR3 region has 17 residues. The V and J ends lost 3 bases and 7 bases, in that order; junction bases with no gene match: 16. The CDR3 DNA reads as TGCGCCAGCAGCTGGAAATCAAGTCCGGGACAGGGTGTTGGCTACACCTTC. As protein: CASSWKSSPGQGVGYTF.

The chain uses TRBV30 and TRBJ2-1, with D unresolved. V was cut by 0 bases and J by 5 bases, with 5 bases left in between. Looked up from germline, CDR1 is GTSNPN and CDR2 is SVGIG (reference sequence). This CDR3 comprises 12 residues. CDR3: CAWSVHNNEQFF. CDR3 DNA sequence: TGTGCCTGGAGTGTACATAACAATGAGCAGTTCTTC. Drawing the rest from reference TRBV30 and TRBJ2-1, the complete variable domain is SQTIHQWPATLVQPVGSPLSLECTVEGTSNPNLYWYRQAAGRGLQLLFYSVGIGQISSEVPQNLSASRPQDRQFILSSKKLLLSDSGFYLCAWSVHNNEQFFGPGTRLTVL.

This clone has ten or more counts. V and J are TRBV5-4 and TRBJ1-4; D is undetermined. This CDR3 has 11 residues. The V gene lost 8 bases and the J gene lost 8 bases, with 10 bases spanning the gap. Germline-derived CDR1 and CDR2 are SGHNT and YYREEE (reference sequence). CDR3 residues: CARSRGEKLFF. In DNA, the CDR3 is TGTGCCAGATCCAGAGGAGAAAAACTGTTTTTT.

The gene calls are TRBV5-4 and TRBJ2-1, with no clear D. V was trimmed by 2 bases and J by 0 bases, leaving 12 bases between them. The CDR3 loop spans 16 amino acids. Germline V gene lookup returns CDR1 SGHNT and CDR2 YYREEE (reference sequence). The CDR3 sequence is CASSFSLTPSYNEQFF. The CDR3 nucleotides are TGTGCCAGCAGCTTCAGTCTTACCCCCTCCTACAATGAGCAGTTCTTC.

This clone was recorded a few times. The V and J genes are TRBV11-2 and TRBJ2-5; D is undetermined. The CDR3 consists of 15 residues. The ends were cut back, 5 bases at V and 0 bases at J, with 13 bases in the middle. CDR1 is SGHAT and CDR2 is FQNNGV in the germline V gene. In nucleotides, the CDR3 is TGTGCCAGCAGCATCCTCCGTGGGTACCAAGAGACCCAGTACTTC. Amino acids: CASSILRGYQETQYF.

This clone was recorded only once. The rearrangement links TRBV4-2 to TRBJ1-2; D perhaps matches TRBD1 (6 bases). This CDR3 region has 14 residues. V was pared by 4 bases and J by 8 bases, with 17 bases between. Germline CDR1 is LGHNA and CDR2 is YNFKEQ. The CDR3 nucleotides are TGTGCCAGCAGCCGGGGGCCGGCGGACGAAGGCTACACCTTC. Translated, it gives CASSRGPADEGYTF.

This chain connects TRBV7-9 to TRBJ2-2; no clear D. This CDR3 spans 17 amino acids. V was clipped by 2 bases and J by 5 bases, with 18 bases between them. CDR1 SEHNR and CDR2 FQNEAQ come from the germline V gene (reference sequence). As DNA, the CDR3 is TGTGCCAGCAGCTTATCCTTTTTCGGGTCTAGGACCGGGGAGCTGTTTTTT. It is translated as CASSLSFFGSRTGELFF.

The chain recombines TRBV7-3 with TRBJ1-2, with D tentatively TRBD1 (5 bases). Germline values: CDR1 SGHTA, CDR2 FQGTGA. The CDR3 consists of 15 residues. The V end was cut by 5 bases, the J end by 2 bases, with 15 bases between. The CDR3 spells CASSPQIGGNYGYTF. The CDR3 DNA reads TGTGCCAGCAGCCCACAAATCGGGGGAAACTATGGCTACACCTTC.